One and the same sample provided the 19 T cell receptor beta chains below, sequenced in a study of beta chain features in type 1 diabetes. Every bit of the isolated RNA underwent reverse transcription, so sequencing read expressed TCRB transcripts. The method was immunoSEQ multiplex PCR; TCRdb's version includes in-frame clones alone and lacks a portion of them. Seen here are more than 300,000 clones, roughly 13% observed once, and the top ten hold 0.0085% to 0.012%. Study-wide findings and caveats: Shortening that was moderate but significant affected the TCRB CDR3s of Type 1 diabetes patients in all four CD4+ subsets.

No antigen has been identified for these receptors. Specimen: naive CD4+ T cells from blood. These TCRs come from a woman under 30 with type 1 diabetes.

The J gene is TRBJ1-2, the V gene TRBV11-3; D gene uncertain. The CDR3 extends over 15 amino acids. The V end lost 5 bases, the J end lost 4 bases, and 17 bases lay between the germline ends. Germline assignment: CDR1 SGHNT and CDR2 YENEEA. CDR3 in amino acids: CASSPLGGVIYGYTF. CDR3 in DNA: TGTGCCAGCAGCCCCCTCGGCGGAGTTATCTATGGCTACACCTTC.

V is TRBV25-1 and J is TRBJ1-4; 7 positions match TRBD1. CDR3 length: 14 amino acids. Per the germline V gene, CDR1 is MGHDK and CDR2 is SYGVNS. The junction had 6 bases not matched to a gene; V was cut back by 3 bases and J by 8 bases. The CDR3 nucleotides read TGTGCCAGCAGTGAGGGCAGGGGGAGAGAAAAACTGTTTTTT. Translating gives CASSEGRGREKLFF.

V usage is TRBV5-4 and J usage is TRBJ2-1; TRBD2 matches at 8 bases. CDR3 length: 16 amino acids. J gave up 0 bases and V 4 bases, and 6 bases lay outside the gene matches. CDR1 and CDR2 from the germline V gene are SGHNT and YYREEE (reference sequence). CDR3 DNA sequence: TGTGCCAGCAGCGGGACCGGGACTAGCTCCTACAATGAGCAGTTCTTC. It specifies CASSGTGTSSYNEQFF.

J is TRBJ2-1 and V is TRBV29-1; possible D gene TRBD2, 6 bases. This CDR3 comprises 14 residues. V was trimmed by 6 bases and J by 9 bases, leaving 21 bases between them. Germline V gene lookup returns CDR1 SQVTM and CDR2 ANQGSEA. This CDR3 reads CSVEIAVGPGEQFF. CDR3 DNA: TGCAGCGTGGAGATAGCGGTAGGCCCTGGTGAGCAGTTCTTC.

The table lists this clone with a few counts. This chain's CDR3 is CASSPVRDRVNEQYF. CDR3 bases: TGTGCCAGCTCACCTGTCCGGGACAGGGTCAACGAGCAGTACTTC. The chain employs TRBV18 and TRBJ2-7; TRBD1 matches at 9 bases. In germline, CDR1 is KGHSH, CDR2 LQKENI. The junction had 8 bases not matched to a gene; V was cut back by 3 bases and J by 5 bases. The CDR3 has 15 amino acids.

The CDR3 DNA sequence: TGTGCCAGCAGTCGTTCGGGGGTCACCGGGGAGCTGTTTTTT. Its protein is CASSRSGVTGELFF. The gene calls are TRBV2 and TRBJ2-2; D might be TRBD2 (6 bases). Germline values: CDR1 SNHLY, CDR2 FYNNEI. The CDR3 runs to 14 residues. The V end was cut by 5 bases, the J end by 4 bases, with 11 bases between.

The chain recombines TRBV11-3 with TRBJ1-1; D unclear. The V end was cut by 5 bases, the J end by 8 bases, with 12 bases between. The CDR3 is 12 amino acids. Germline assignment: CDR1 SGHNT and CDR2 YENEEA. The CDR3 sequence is CASSLQLREAFF. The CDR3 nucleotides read TGTGCCAGCAGCCTACAACTACGGGAAGCTTTCTTT.

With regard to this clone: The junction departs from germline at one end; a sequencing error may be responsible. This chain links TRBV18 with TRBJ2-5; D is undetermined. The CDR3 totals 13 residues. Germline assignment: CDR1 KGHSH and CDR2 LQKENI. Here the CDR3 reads CASLPIPSEAQYF. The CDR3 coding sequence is TGTGCCAGCTTACCAATACCCTCTGAGGCCCAGTACTTC.

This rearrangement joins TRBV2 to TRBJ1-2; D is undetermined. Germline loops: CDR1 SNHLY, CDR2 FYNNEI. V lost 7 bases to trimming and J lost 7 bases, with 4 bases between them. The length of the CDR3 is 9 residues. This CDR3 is CASTGGYTF. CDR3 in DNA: TGTGCCAGCACGGGTGGCTACACCTTC.

The CDR3 is CASSTTMDTQYF. The CDR3 DNA is TGTGCCAGCAGCACCACTATGGATACGCAGTATTTT. The chain combines TRBV28 with TRBJ2-3, with D uncertain. Per germline, CDR1 MDHEN and CDR2 SYDVKM. V lost 6 bases, J lost 6 bases, and 10 bases lay in between. The CDR3 has 12 amino acids.

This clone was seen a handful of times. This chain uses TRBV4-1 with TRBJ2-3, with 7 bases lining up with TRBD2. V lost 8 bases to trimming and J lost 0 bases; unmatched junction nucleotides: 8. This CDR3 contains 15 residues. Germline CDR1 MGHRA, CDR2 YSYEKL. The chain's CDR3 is CASRDGRGSTDTQYF. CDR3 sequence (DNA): TGCGCCAGCCGTGATGGGCGGGGGAGCACAGATACGCAGTATTTT.

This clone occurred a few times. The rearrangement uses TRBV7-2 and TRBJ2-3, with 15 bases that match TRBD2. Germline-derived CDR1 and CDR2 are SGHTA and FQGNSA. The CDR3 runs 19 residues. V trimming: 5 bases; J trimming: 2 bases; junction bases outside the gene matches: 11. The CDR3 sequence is CASSRTSGGGPFLTDTQYF. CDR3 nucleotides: TGTGCCAGCAGCCGGACTAGCGGGGGGGGCCCCTTCCTCACAGATACGCAGTATTTT.

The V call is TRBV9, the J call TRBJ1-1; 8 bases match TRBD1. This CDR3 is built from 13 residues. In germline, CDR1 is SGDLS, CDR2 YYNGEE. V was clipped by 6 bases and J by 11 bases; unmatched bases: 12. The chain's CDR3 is CASNRQGTFDAFF. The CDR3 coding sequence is TGTGCCAGCAATAGACAGGGGACCTTCGATGCTTTCTTT. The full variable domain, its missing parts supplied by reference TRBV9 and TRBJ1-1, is DSGVTQTPKHLITATGQRVTLRCSPRSGDLSVYWYQQSLDQGLQFLIQYYNGEERAKGNILERFSAQQFPDLHSELNLSSLELGDSALYFCASNRQGTFDAFFGQGTRLTVV.

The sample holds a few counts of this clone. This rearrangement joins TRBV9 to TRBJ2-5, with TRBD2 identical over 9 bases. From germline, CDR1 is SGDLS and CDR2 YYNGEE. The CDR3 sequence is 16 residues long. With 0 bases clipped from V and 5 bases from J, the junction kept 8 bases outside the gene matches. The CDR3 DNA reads TGTGCCAGCAGCGTAGCTCCCGCGGGGGGGTATGAGACCCAGTACTTC. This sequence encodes CASSVAPAGGYETQYF.

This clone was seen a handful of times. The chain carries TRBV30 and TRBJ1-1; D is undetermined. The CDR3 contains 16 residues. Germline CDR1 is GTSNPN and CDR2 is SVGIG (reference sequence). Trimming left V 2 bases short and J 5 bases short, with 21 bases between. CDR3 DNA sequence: TGTGCCTGGAGTCCGACACGTGTCTCTTGGAAAACTGAAGCTTTCTTT. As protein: CAWSPTRVSWKTEAFF. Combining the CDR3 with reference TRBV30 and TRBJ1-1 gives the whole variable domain SQTIHQWPATLVQPVGSPLSLECTVEGTSNPNLYWYRQAAGRGLQLLFYSVGIGQISSEVPQNLSASRPQDRQFILSSKKLLLSDSGFYLCAWSPTRVSWKTEAFFGQGTRLTVV.

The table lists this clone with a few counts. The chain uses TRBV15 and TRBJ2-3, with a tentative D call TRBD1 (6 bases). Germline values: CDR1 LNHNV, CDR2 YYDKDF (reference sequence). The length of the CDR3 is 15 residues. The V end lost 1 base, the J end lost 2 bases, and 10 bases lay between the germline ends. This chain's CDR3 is CATSRVDRSTDTQYF. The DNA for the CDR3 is TGTGCCACCAGCAGAGTAGACAGGTCCACAGATACGCAGTATTTT.

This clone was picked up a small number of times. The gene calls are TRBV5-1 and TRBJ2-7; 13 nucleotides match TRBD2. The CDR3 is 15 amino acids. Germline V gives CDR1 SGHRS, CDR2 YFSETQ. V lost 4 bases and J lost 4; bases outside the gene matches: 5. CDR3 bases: TGCGCCAGCAGCCCAGGACTAGCGGGAGCATACGAGCAGTACTTC. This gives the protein CASSPGLAGAYEQYF.

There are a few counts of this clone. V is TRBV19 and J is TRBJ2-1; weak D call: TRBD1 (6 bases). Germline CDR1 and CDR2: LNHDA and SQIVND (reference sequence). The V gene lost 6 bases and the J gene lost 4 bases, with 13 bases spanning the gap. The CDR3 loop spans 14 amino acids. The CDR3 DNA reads TGTGCCAGTAGAAATGTAGGGGGATACAATGAGCAGTTCTTC. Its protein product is CASRNVGGYNEQFF. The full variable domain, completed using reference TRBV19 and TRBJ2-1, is DGGITQSPKYLFRKEGQNVTLSCEQNLNHDAMYWYRQDPGQGLRLIYYSQIVNDFQKGDIAEGYSVSREKKESFPLTVTSAQKNPTAFYLCASRNVGGYNEQFFGPGTRLTVL.

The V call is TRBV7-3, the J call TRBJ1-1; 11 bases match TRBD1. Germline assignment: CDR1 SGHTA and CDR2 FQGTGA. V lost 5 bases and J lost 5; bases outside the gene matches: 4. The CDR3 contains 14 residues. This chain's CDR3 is CASSLGQGATEAFF. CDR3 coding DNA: TGTGCCAGCAGCCTAGGACAGGGGGCTACTGAAGCTTTCTTT. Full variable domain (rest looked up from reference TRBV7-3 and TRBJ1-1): GAGVSQTPSNKVTEKGKYVELRCDPISGHTALYWYRQSLGQGPEFLIYFQGTGAADDSGLPNDRFFAVRPEGSVSTLKIQRTERGDSAVYLCASSLGQGATEAFFGQGTRLTVV.